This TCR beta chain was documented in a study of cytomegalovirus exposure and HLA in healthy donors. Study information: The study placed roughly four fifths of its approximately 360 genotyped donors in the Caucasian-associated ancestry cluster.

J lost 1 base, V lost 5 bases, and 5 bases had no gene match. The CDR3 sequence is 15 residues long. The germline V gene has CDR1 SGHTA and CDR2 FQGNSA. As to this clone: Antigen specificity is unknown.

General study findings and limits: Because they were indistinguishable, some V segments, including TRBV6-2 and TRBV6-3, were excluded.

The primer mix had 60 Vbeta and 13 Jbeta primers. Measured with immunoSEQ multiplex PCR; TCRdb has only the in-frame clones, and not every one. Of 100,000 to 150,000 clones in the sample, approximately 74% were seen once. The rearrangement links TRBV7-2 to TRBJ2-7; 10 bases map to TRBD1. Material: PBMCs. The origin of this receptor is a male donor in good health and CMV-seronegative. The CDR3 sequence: CASSRGQGGSYEQYF. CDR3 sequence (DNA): TGTGCCAGCAGCCGAGGACAGGGGGGATCCTACGAGCAGTACTTC. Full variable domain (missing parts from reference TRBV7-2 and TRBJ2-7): GAGVSQSPSNKVTEKGKDVELRCDPISGHTALYWYRQSLGQGLEFLIYFQGNSAPDKSGLPSDRFSAERTGGSVSTLTIQRTQQEDSAVYLCASSRGQGGSYEQYFGPGTRLTVT.